The 21 T cell receptor beta chains below come from one sample, sequenced in a study of blood T cell repertoires in COVID-19. The assay was immunoSEQ multiplex PCR, and TCRdb's table has in-frame clones only and misses some. This sample has some 120,000 clones; around 82% occur once, and the top ten carry around 5.6%. Specimen: peripheral blood. The receptors were sampled from a man aged 80 or over with active or convalescent COVID-19.

The chain has TRBV27 and TRBJ2-2, with D perhaps TRBD2 (6 bases). CDR3 size: 14 residues. V lost 7 bases, J lost 6 bases, and 15 bases lay in between. CDR1 and CDR2 from the germline V gene are MNHEY and SMNVEV (reference sequence). The CDR3 spells CASKPAGLAGELFF. DNA for the CDR3: TGTGCCAGCAAACCCGCGGGGTTGGCCGGGGAGCTGTTTTTT.

This clone has a single count. The V call is TRBV30, the J call TRBJ1-4; weak D call: TRBD1 (5 bases). Trimming stripped 1 base from V and 7 bases from J, with 16 bases between. The CDR3 is 15 amino acids. In germline, CDR1 is GTSNPN, CDR2 SVGIG (reference sequence). The CDR3 loop reads CAWSGGPLLGEKLFF. The CDR3 nucleotides are TGTGCCTGGAGTGGGGGCCCCCTCCTCGGTGAAAAACTGTTTTTT.

This clone occurred once. As DNA, the CDR3 is TGCGCCAGCAGCCAAGAGGGGCAGGGGGGCTACAATGAGCAGTTCTTC. Protein sequence: CASSQEGQGGYNEQFF. V is TRBV4-1 and J is TRBJ2-1, with D possibly matching TRBD1 (7 bases). V was pared by 0 bases and J by 3 bases, with 12 bases between. CDR1 is MGHRA, CDR2 YSYEKL, per germline. The CDR3 is 16 amino acids.

The chain carries TRBV5-1 and TRBJ2-1; 13 nucleotides line up with TRBD2. Germline V gene lookup returns CDR1 SGHRS and CDR2 YFSETQ. The V gene end was trimmed by 4 bases and the J gene end by 4 bases; junction bases not matched to a gene: 8. The CDR3 is 17 residues long. This CDR3 is CASSVGLAGIFYNEQFF. Here the CDR3 DNA reads TGCGCCAGCAGCGTGGGACTAGCGGGGATCTTTTACAATGAGCAGTTCTTC.

This chain joins TRBV27 and TRBJ2-5, with D tentatively TRBD2 (5 bases). Looked up from germline, CDR1 is MNHEY and CDR2 is SMNVEV (reference sequence). V lost 2 bases to trimming and J lost 1 base, with 11 bases between them. This CDR3 is built from 15 residues. CDR3 bases: TGTGCCAGCAGTTTACGGAGGAGCCCCCAAGAGACCCAGTACTTC. Protein: CASSLRRSPQETQYF.

In nucleotides, the CDR3 is TGTGCCAGCAGCAGACAGAGCTCTGGAAACACCATATATTTT. Amino acids: CASSRQSSGNTIYF. The V call is TRBV6-5, the J call TRBJ1-3, with D perhaps TRBD1 (5 bases). With 6 bases removed from V and 0 bases from J, the gap between germline ends came to 9 bases. There are 14 residues in the CDR3. Germline CDR1 reads MNHEY; CDR2 reads SVGAGI.

The chain combines TRBV5-1 with TRBJ1-2; D is perhaps TRBD1 (6 bases). The CDR3 length is 14 residues. CDR1 is SGHRS and CDR2 is YFSETQ in the germline V gene. Trimming cost V 4 bases and J 2 bases, with 12 bases left between them. DNA for the CDR3: TGCGCCAGCAGCCAGGGACACTCCAACTATGGCTACACCTTC. The encoded protein is CASSQGHSNYGYTF.

The chain is built from TRBV6-5 and TRBJ1-5; D is possibly TRBD1 (6 bases). Germline CDR1 and CDR2: MNHEY and SVGAGI. CDR3 length equals 13 residues. Trimming removed 7 bases at V and 5 bases at J, with 12 bases between. The CDR3 nucleotides are TGTGCCAGCAAGAACAGGGACCATCAGCCCCAGCATTTT. Amino acids: CASKNRDHQPQHF.

This rearrangement joins TRBV10-3 to TRBJ2-7; no definite D call. This CDR3 region has 14 residues. Trimming stripped 4 bases from V and 3 bases from J, with 13 bases between. The germline V gene encodes CDR1 ENHRY and CDR2 SYGVKD. The chain's CDR3 is CAISARGDHYEQYF. In DNA, the CDR3 is TGTGCCATCAGTGCTCGAGGTGATCACTACGAGCAGTACTTC.

The J gene is TRBJ1-6, the V gene TRBV28; no reliable D call. With 3 bases removed from V and 4 bases from J, the gap between germline ends came to 7 bases. This CDR3 has 14 amino acids. Germline CDR1 reads MDHEN; CDR2 reads SYDVKM. CDR3 nucleotide sequence: TGTGCCAGCAGTTTGTCGCAGTATAATTCACCCCTCCACTTT. Residues: CASSLSQYNSPLHF. Full variable domain (rest looked up from reference TRBV28 and TRBJ1-6): DVKVTQSSRYLVKRTGEKVFLECVQDMDHENMFWYRQDPGLGLRLIYFSYDVKMKEKGDIPEGYSVSREKKERFSLILESASTNQTSMYLCASSLSQYNSPLHFGNGTRLTVT.

This sequence joins TRBV9 and TRBJ2-3, with 7 bases matching TRBD2. The CDR3 runs 15 residues. Germline values: CDR1 SGDLS, CDR2 YYNGEE. V lost 0 bases and J lost 5; bases outside the gene matches: 6. CDR3 nucleotide sequence: TGTGCCAGCAGCGTAGCCGGGGGGTGGGGAGATACGCAGTATTTT. Protein: CASSVAGGWGDTQYF.

The V and J genes are TRBV5-1 and TRBJ2-1; 12 bases fit TRBD2. The CDR3 totals 16 residues. The V gene's germline CDR1 is SGHRS and CDR2 YFSETQ. CDR3 DNA sequence: TGCGCGAGCGGGGCTAGCGGGGGGGCCGCCGACAATGAGCAGTTCTTC. It is translated as CASGASGGAADNEQFF.

The V call is TRBV7-9, the J call TRBJ1-5; D is perhaps TRBD1 (6 bases). The CDR3 consists of 15 residues. Trimming stripped 5 bases from V and 5 bases from J, with 16 bases between. Germline V lookup: CDR1 SEHNR, CDR2 FQNEAQ (reference sequence). Written as DNA, the CDR3 is TGTGCCAGCAGCCCACGGACAGACTCTCATCAGCCCCAGCATTTT. This gives the protein CASSPRTDSHQPQHF. Combining the CDR3 with reference TRBV7-9 and TRBJ1-5 gives the whole variable domain DTGVSQNPRHKITKRGQNVTFRCDPISEHNRLYWYRQTLGQGPEFLTYFQNEAQLEKSRLLSDRFSAERPKGSFSTLEIQRTEQGDSAMYLCASSPRTDSHQPQHFGDGTRLSIL.

In its sample, this clone was seen many times. CDR3 coding DNA: TGTGCCAGCAGTTACTCGGCGAGCCAAGACAGGGGCGGTTGGTACGAGCAGTACTTC. The encoded protein is CASSYSASQDRGGWYEQYF. The chain links TRBV6-2 or TRBV6-3 to TRBJ2-7, with 8 bases aligning to TRBD1. Germline V gives CDR1 MNHEY, CDR2 SVGEGT. The CDR3 contains 19 residues. V lost 0 bases and J lost 4; bases outside the gene matches: 17.

The chain is built from TRBV7-3 and TRBJ2-2, with 8 bases aligning to TRBD2. Germline CDR1 and CDR2: SGHTA and FQGTGA. V shed 5 bases, J shed 4 bases, and the junction held 3 bases outside the gene matches. This CDR3 is built from 14 residues. CDR3 DNA sequence: TGTGCCAGCAGCCCGGGGGGGAGCACCGGGGAGCTGTTTTTT. Translation gives CASSPGGSTGELFF.

The chain carries TRBV5-8 and TRBJ1-2; no definite D call. The CDR3 is 13 amino acids. From germline, CDR1 is SGHTS and CDR2 YDEGEE. The germline V and J ends were trimmed by 0 bases and 3 bases, with 6 bases remaining between them. For the CDR3, the DNA is TGTGCCAGCAGCTTGGTACGGGACTATGGCTACACCTTC. This gives the protein CASSLVRDYGYTF.

J is TRBJ2-5 and V is TRBV5-1; TRBD2 is a possible D gene (7 bases). Germline CDR1 and CDR2: SGHRS and YFSETQ. The germline V and J ends were trimmed by 4 bases and 5 bases, with 15 bases remaining between them. The CDR3 is 14 amino acids. CDR3 sequence reads: CASSPGQRDETQYF. CDR3 DNA sequence: TGCGCCAGCAGCCCCGGACAGCGGGACGAGACCCAGTACTTC.

This clone was seen a handful of times. V gene TRBV4-1 combines with J gene TRBJ1-1; D is ambiguous. Deletions cut 0 bases from V and 5 bases from J, with 10 bases between. CDR1 is MGHRA and CDR2 is YSYEKL in the germline V gene. This CDR3 is built from 14 residues. Here the CDR3 reads CASSQDSGVTEAFF. The CDR3 bases are TGCGCCAGCAGCCAAGATAGCGGGGTAACTGAAGCTTTCTTT.

The rearrangement joins TRBV7-3 to TRBJ2-7; a weak D match, TRBD2 (7 bases). CDR3 length equals 14 residues. The ends were cut back, 2 bases at V and 2 bases at J, with 10 bases in the middle. Per germline, CDR1 SGHTA and CDR2 FQGTGA. The DNA of the CDR3 is TGTGCCAGCAGCTTATGGGGGGGCACCTACGAGCAGTACTTC. It translates to CASSLWGGTYEQYF.

This clone was counted between two and nine times. This chain joins TRBV19 and TRBJ1-2; D is perhaps TRBD1 (5 bases). The CDR3 spans 17 residues. Germline-derived CDR1 and CDR2 are LNHDA and SQIVND (reference sequence). V was cut by 7 bases and J by 1 base, with 22 bases left in between. CDR3 DNA sequence: TGTGCCAGTACCGGGTCTGCGCAGGGTTCGATTAACTATGGCTACACCTTC. Protein product: CASTGSAQGSINYGYTF.

The chain uses TRBV28 and TRBJ2-7; 11 nucleotides line up with TRBD2. CDR3 length: 15 residues. CDR1 is MDHEN and CDR2 is SYDVKM in the germline V gene. V was pared by 6 bases and J by 2 bases, with 6 bases of the junction left unmatched. The CDR3 loop reads CASRPTSGGAYEQYF. The CDR3 nucleotides read TGTGCCAGCAGACCCACTAGCGGGGGTGCCTACGAGCAGTACTTC.